This record covers a single TCR beta chain. This record comes from a study of blood T cell repertoires in COVID-19. Study overall: COVID-19 samples from acute and convalescent phases originated in the United States, Italy and Spain. In each case, the material was cDNA or gDNA derived from T cells, B-cell-depleted T cells, or PBMCs.

Study processing details: Quantification of nucleated cells was approximated via reference gene primer amplification. Sequencing was performed with immunoSEQ multiplex PCR; in TCRdb, only in-frame clones are kept and a portion is missing. The V and J calls and clone size come from that table; D and trimming were worked out from the DNA. Of fewer than 150,000 clones listed, 70% to 85% are singletons. This CDR3 region has 13 residues. V lost 3 bases and J 0 bases, leaving 5 bases between the germline ends. Looked up from germline, CDR1 is SGHTA and CDR2 is FQGNSA. This clonotype was obtained from a woman at least 80 years old in a cohort sampled during active or convalescent COVID-19. J is TRBJ1-1 and V is TRBV7-2; D not resolved. Sequencing was done on a sample of peripheral blood. The CDR3 sequence is CASSFTMNTEAFF. The CDR3 region has the DNA TGTGCCAGCAGCTTCACAATGAACACTGAAGCTTTCTTT. Supplemented by reference TRBV7-2 and TRBJ1-1, the full variable domain reads GAGVSQSPSNKVTEKGKDVELRCDPISGHTALYWYRQSLGQGLEFLIYFQGNSAPDKSGLPSDRFSAERTGGSVSTLTIQRTQQEDSAVYLCASSFTMNTEAFFGQGTRLTVV.